The sequence of this TCR beta chain was determined in a study of T-cell reconstitution after alpha-beta-depleted transplantation in children. As it was prepared, the TCRbeta library received unique molecular identifiers. In TCRdb, the PCR reads were re-called with MiXCR into one record per CDR3 protein. The sample shows some 140,000 distinct CDR3 sequences, roughly 10% of them seen only once. CDR1 and CDR2 from the germline V gene are MNHNS and SASEGT. Trimming cost V 5 bases and J 1 base; bases outside gene matches: 8. The CDR3 has 16 residues. The clonotype originates from a girl in the first two years of life who had a stem cell transplant for combined immunodeficiency, so the T cells may come from the graft donor. The chain joins TRBV6-1 to TRBJ2-3, with 8 bases fitting TRBD2. The sequencing used PBMCs, mostly from graft donor cells, collected 180 days after TCRalphabeta/CD19-depleted stem cell transplant. CDR3 amino acids: CASSPHSGVGTDTQYF. The CDR3 DNA is TGTGCCAGCAGTCCCCATAGCGGGGTAGGCACAGATACGCAGTATTTT.